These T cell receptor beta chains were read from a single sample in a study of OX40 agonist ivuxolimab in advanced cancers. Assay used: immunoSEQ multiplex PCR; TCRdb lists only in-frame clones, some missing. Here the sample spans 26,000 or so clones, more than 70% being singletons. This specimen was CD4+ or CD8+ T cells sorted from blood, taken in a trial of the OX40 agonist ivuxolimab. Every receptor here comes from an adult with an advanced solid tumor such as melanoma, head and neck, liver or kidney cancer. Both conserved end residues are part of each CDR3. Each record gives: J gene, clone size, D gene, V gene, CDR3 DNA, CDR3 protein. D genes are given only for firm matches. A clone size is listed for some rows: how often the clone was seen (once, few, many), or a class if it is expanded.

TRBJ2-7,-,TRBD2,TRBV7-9,TGTGCCAGCAGCTTAGGGACTAGCGGGTTCTCCTACGAGCAGTACTTC,CASSLGTSGFSYEQYF
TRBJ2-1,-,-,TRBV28,TGTGCCAGCAGTCATAGGGTAGGGGGATTGGGTGATGAGCAGTTCTTC,CASSHRVGGLGDEQFF
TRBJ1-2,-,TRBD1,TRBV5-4,TGTGCCAGCAGCTCCGCATCCAGGGGGGTAGGTGGCTACACCTTC,CASSSASRGVGGYTF
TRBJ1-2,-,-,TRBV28,TGTGCCAGCAGTTTACTCGGGGATGACTATGGCTACACCTTC,CASSLLGDDYGYTF
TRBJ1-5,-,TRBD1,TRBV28,TGTGCCAGCAGACCGGCGGGACAGGGAGTTCAGCCCCAGCATTTT,CASRPAGQGVQPQHF
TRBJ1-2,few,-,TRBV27,TGTGCCAGCAGGCTTGGGGGGGGGATCACGGGAGGCTACACCTTC,CASRLGGGITGGYTF
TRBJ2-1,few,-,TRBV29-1,TGCAGCGTTGATGGCCCTGGGCTCTTCTACAATGAGCAGTTCTTC,CSVDGPGLFYNEQFF
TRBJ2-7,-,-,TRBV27,TGTGCCAGCAGTATATTGTCAGGTACCTACGAGCAGTACTTC,CASSILSGTYEQYF
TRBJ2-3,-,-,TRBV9,TGTGCCAGCAGCGTAGTCGGGACCAGCACAGATACGCAGTATTTT,CASSVVGTSTDTQYF
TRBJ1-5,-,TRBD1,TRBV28,TGTGCCAGCAATACGCATCAGGGGGCAAATCAGCCCCAGCATTTT,CASNTHQGANQPQHF
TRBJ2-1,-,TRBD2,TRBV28,TGTGCCAGCAGCATACTAGCGGGAGCTTCCAATGAGCAGTTCTTC,CASSILAGASNEQFF
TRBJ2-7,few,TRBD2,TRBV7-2,TGTGCCTACAGGAGGCGGGAGGACGAGCAGTACTTC,CAYRRREDEQYF
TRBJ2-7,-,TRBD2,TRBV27,TGTGCCAGCAGTCCCGGGGTAGCGGGATACGAGCAGTACTTC,CASSPGVAGYEQYF
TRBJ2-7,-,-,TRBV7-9,TGTGCCAGCAGCTTAGATAATTCCAGGAAAGAGCAGTACTTC,CASSLDNSRKEQYF
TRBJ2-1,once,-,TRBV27,TGTGCCAGCAGTTTATCGGCACCCGGGGGTAGTAGGACCTACAATGAGCAGTTCTTC,CASSLSAPGGSRTYNEQFF
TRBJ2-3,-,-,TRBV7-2,TGTGCCAGCAGCTTAGGCCCCCCGGATACGCAGTATTTT,CASSLGPPDTQYF
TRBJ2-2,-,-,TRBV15,TGTGCCACCAGCAGAGATAGGGGAAGTACCGGGGAGCTGTTTTTT,CATSRDRGSTGELFF
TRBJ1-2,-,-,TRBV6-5,TGTGCCAGCAGTTATAGGGGTTATGGCTACACCTTC,CASSYRGYGYTF
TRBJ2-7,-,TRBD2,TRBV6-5,TGTGCCAGCAGATACGGGGCGGGGGGCTCCTACGAGCAGTACTTC,CASRYGAGGSYEQYF
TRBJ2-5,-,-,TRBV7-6,TGTGCCAGCAGCTTAGATGTTGGGGAGACCCAGTACTTC,CASSLDVGETQYF
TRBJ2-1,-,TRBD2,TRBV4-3,TGCGCCAGCAGCCAAGAAGGGACTAGTTCCTATGAGCAGTTCTTC,CASSQEGTSSYEQFF
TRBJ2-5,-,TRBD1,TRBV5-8,TGTGCCAGCAGCTTGGTAGGACAGGGGATGGGGACCCAGTACTTC,CASSLVGQGMGTQYF
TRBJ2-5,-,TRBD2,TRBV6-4,TGTGCCAGCAGTACGACTAGCGGGGGAGGGGAGACCCAGTACTTC,CASSTTSGGGETQYF
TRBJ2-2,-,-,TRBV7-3,TGTGCCAGCAGCTTAACGTCATCCCAACCCGGGGAGCTGTTTTTT,CASSLTSSQPGELFF
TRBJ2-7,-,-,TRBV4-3,TGCGCCAGCAGCCAAGATCTCAGCGACGGCGAGCAGTACTTC,CASSQDLSDGEQYF
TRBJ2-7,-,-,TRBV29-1,TGCAGCGTTGAAGCAGGGGACGAGCAGTACTTC,CSVEAGDEQYF
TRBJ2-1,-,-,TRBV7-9,TGTGCCAGCAGCTTAGAATCGGGACCGCTCGTCTTC,CASSLESGPLVF
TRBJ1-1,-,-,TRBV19,TGTGCCAGTATGGTTGGGGGGATTACTGAAGCTTTCTTT,CASMVGGITEAFF
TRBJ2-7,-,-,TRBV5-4,TGTGCCAGCAGCTTGGTAGTGACCACGATCATGGAGCAGTACTTC,CASSLVVTTIMEQYF
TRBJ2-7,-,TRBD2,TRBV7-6,TGTGCCAGCAGCCCAGCTCTGAGGGAGGGGTACGAGCAGTACTTC,CASSPALREGYEQYF
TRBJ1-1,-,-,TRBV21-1,TGTGCCAGCAGCAAAGGTAGAAGGGGGCTAGGGAACACTGAAGCTTTCTTT,CASSKGRRGLGNTEAFF
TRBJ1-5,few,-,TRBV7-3,TGTGCCAGCAGCTTAATAGGCGTAAGCAATCAGCCCCAGCATTTT,CASSLIGVSNQPQHF
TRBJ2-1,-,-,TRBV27,TGTGCCAGCAACTTTCTACGGACTGCACACAATGAGCAGTTCTTC,CASNFLRTAHNEQFF
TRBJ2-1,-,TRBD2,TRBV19,TGTGCCAGTTCCCTTACTAGCGGGGATAGCTCCTACAATGAGCAGTTCTTC,CASSLTSGDSSYNEQFF
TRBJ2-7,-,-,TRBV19,TGTGCCAGTAGTCCGCTGCCGGGGGACGAGCAGTACTTC,CASSPLPGDEQYF
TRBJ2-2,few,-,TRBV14,TGTGCCAGCAGCCAAGAGATCTGGGGGGGCCCGGCGGGGGAGCTGTTTTTT,CASSQEIWGGPAGELFF
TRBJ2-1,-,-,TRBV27,TGTGCCAGCAGTTTATCGATTTCAGTGGCTCGCTACAATGAGCAGTTCTTC,CASSLSISVARYNEQFF
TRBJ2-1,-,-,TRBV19,TGTGCCAGTAGTATCTGGGCTAACAATGAGCAGTTCTTC,CASSIWANNEQFF
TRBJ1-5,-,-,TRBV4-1,TGCGCCAGCAGCCAAGGTCAGGACAAGCCCCAGCATTTT,CASSQGQDKPQHF
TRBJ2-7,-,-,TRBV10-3,TGTGCCATCAGTGAGTCGGTGGCAGGGGATATCTACGAGCAGTACTTC,CAISESVAGDIYEQYF
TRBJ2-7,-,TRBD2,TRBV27,TGTGCCAGCAGTCTCACTAGCGGGAGGGCCAACTACGAGCAGTACTTC,CASSLTSGRANYEQYF
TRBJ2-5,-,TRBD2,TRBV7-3,TGTGCCAGTTCCGTCAGCGGGGGGGCGGAGACCCAGTACTTC,CASSVSGGAETQYF
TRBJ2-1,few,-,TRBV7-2,TGTGCCAGCAGCTTGGAGGGGATATCTTCCTACAATGAGCAGTTCTTC,CASSLEGISSYNEQFF
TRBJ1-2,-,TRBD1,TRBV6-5,TGTGCCAGCAGCACACAAGGGGGCGCGAATGGCTACACCTTC,CASSTQGGANGYTF
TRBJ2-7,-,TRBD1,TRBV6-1,TGTGCCAGCACTGAAACAGGGGATAGCTCCTACGAGCAGTACTTC,CASTETGDSSYEQYF
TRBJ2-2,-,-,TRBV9,TGTGCCAGCAGCGTAGGAGGGGACACCGGGGAGCTGTTTTTT,CASSVGGDTGELFF
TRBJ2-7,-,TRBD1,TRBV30,TGTGCCTGGAGTCTAGGGGGACAGAGCGCGCAGTACTTC,CAWSLGGQSAQYF
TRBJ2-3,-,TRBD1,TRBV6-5,TGTGCCAGCAGTTACGGGACAGGGAAGAAAGATACGCAGTATTTT,CASSYGTGKKDTQYF
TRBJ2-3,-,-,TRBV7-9,TGTGCCAGCAGCTTCTCTGGGGACACAGATACGCAGTATTTT,CASSFSGDTDTQYF
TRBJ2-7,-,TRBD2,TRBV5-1,TGCGCCAGCAGCAAGAGCGGGGGCTACGAGCAGTACTTC,CASSKSGGYEQYF
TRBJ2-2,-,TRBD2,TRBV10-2,TGCGCCAGCAGTGAACATGGTAGCGGGAGAGGCCCCCTGACCGGGGAGCTGTTTTTT,CASSEHGSGRGPLTGELFF